The T cell receptor (beta chain) under discussion was sequenced for a study of ipilimumab plus nivolumab after autologous stem cell transplantation. Study-wide context: Median doses per patient: a few ipilimumab, under 10 nivolumab.

Trimming removed 2 bases from V and 7 bases from J, with 17 bases in between. CDR1 is MDHEN, CDR2 SYDVKM, per germline. This CDR3 comprises 15 residues. About this clone: Its matching antigen is unknown.

Checkpoint therapy with ipilimumab 1 mg/kg began 14 to 28 days after transplant. Dosing: nivolumab 3 mg/kg IV, weeks 1, 4, 7, 10, then every two weeks to week 26. The method was immunoSEQ multiplex PCR; TCRdb's version includes in-frame clones alone and lacks a portion of them. The table lists more than 12,000 clones, roughly 74% of them singletons. Findings of the study overall: TCR repertoire, Treg phenotype and gut microbiota reportedly support more study of this approach.

The gene calls are TRBV28 and TRBJ1-2; D might be TRBD1 (5 bases). The clonotype was recovered from a male donor with primary mediastinal lymphoma. The sequencing used PBMCs, collected in a trial of ipilimumab plus nivolumab as post-transplant consolidation. This CDR3 is CASSLGGSRGIGYTF. CDR3 nucleotide sequence: TGTGCCAGCAGTTTAGGGGGTTCGAGGGGTATTGGCTACACCTTC.